This T cell receptor (beta chain) was found in a study of metastatic and nonmetastatic thyroid tumors (dated by TCRdb to between 2020 and 2021). The study in broad terms: Repertoires were compared across peripheral blood and tumor or nodule tissue samples from malignant and benign thyroid patients. The investigation overall reported the following: In both blood and tumor samples, TCR beta diversity was reported to be significantly higher in malignant tumors than in benign nodules.

None of the patients had been given any treatment before thyroid surgery. Using T-cell receptor beta sequencing, the study looked back at clinical samples from patients collected from 2012 to 2018. This clone was observed many times. What antigen it recognizes has not been identified. The record has no base qualities; no much larger clone is one base away. The library was made by PCR. The run used an Illumina HiSeq 4000. The TCR beta-chain CDR3 region of each patient was profiled by high-throughput sequencing. For the original study's pipeline: CDR3 differences across clinicopathological groups were used to build a classifier for discriminating distant-metastatic papillary thyroid cancer patients. The Shannon index was used to assess repertoire diversity, and the Morisita-Horn index was used to assess tumor-blood repertoire similarity. The public reads were run again by TCRdb, first through fastp at Q25 and then through MiXCR, and only productive beta chains were kept. For this entry, the V and J calls and clone size follow TCRdb and not the study's own pipeline. The sample table shows tens of thousands of clones, and 9.5% to 13% are seen once. Together, the top ten hold 9% to 10% of the sample.

This clonotype was sampled from a male donor with papillary thyroid cancer or a benign thyroid nodule (not recorded which). Some clones in this sample may be carry-over from other donors' samples. Input material: blood.

The DNA is TGTGCCAGCTCACTGTCGAGGGAGTCGTATGGCTACACCTTC. It is translated as CASSLSRESYGYTF. The V and J genes are TRBV18 and TRBJ1-2; the D gene cannot be resolved reliably. From the germline V gene, CDR1 is KGHSH and CDR2 is LQKENI. The CDR3 goes from the cysteine to the phenylalanine over 14 residues. The entry retains the CDR3 DNA only, 42 bases that are in frame from base 1. The V and J ends are trimmed by 4 bases and 5 bases, leaving 14 bases between them.